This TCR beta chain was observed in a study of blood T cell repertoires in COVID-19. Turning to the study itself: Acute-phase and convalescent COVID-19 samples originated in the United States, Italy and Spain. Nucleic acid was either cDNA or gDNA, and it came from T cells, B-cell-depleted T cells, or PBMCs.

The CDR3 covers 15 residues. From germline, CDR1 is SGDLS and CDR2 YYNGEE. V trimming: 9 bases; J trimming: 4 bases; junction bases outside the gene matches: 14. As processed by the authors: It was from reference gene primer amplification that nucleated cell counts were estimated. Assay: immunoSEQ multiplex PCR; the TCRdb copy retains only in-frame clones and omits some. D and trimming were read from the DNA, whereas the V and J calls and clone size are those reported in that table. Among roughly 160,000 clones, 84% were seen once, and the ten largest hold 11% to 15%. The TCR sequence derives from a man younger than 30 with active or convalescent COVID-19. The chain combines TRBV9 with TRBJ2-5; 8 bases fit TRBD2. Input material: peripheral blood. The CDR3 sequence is CATSRSPAGVETQYF. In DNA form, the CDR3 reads TGTGCCACCTCCCGCTCTCCAGCGGGGGTAGAGACCCAGTACTTC. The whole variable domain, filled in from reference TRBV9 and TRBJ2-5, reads DSGVTQTPKHLITATGQRVTLRCSPRSGDLSVYWYQQSLDQGLQFLIQYYNGEERAKGNILERFSAQQFPDLHSELNLSSLELGDSALYFCATSRSPAGVETQYFGPGTRLLVL.